This T cell receptor beta chain originates from a study of graft-versus-host responses after intestinal transplantation. Study-level points and caveats: Across patients carrying graft-donor T cell macrochimerism, allografts held high graft-versus-host to host-versus-graft clonal ratios.

In regard to this clone: Its antigen is still unknown.

TCRdb keeps only in-frame clones here, not all; method: immunoSEQ multiplex PCR. The sample shows roughly 25,000 clones, approximately 87% of them seen only once. The V gene's germline CDR1 is LGHNA and CDR2 YNFKEQ. The CDR3 length is 16 residues. Trimming took 0 bases from V and 7 from J; bases not matched to a gene: 5. This material consisted of PBMCs, taken 27 to 29 days after intestinal transplant. The chain employs TRBV4-2 and TRBJ2-2, with TRBD1 matching 10 bases. The sequence was collected from a human patient who received an intestinal transplant, so some T cells may come from the graft donor. DNA for the CDR3: TGTGCCAGCAGCCAAGAGGGGACAGGGGAGGGCGGGGAGCTGTTTTTT. It codes for CASSQEGTGEGGELFF.